This TCR beta chain was captured by sequencing in a study of blood T cells in healthy people across ages. Study observations and caveats: Naive T cell percentage by flow cytometry tracked strongly with beta diversity. Long-lived donors exceeded aged donors in naive CD4+ cells and diversity. Reliance upon unsorted PBMCs precluded definitive naive versus antigen-experienced comparison.

Looked up from germline, CDR1 is SQVTM and CDR2 is ANQGSEA. After removal of 5 bases from V and 14 bases from J, the junction contained 7 bases not matched to a gene. The CDR3 totals 11 residues. Concerning this clonotype: As yet, its antigen is unknown.

A second PCR, run for roughly 7 to 12 cycles, used a sample-barcoded 5' primer plus a J-beta primer mix. MiXCR, run by TCRdb on the 5' RACE reads, gives a single entry per CDR3 protein. The sample includes 1.5 million to 2 million distinct CDR3 sequences, around half of them seen just once. Sequencing input: blood. The chain joins TRBV29-1 to TRBJ2-1, with TRBD1 matching 9 bases. This TCR was recovered from a woman aged 40 to 55 in good health. The CDR3 DNA follows: TGCAGCGTTACCCAGGGACAGGGAAAGTTCTTC. This encodes CSVTQGQGKFF.